These 14 T cell receptor beta chains were all obtained from the same sample, sequenced in a study of lung T cells in sarcoidosis with Löfgren's syndrome. TCRdb used MiXCR to reprocess the reads, holding one entry per CDR3 protein. The top ten hold about 2.5% of the sample, which has 55,000 to 80,000 distinct CDR3 sequences, 20% to 25% seen once. The sample taken for sequencing was CD4+ T cells from PBMCs. The receptors were gathered from a human donor with sarcoidosis (Löfgren's syndrome or another form), or a control subject (not recorded which).

This clonotype was observed many times. The chain carries TRBV6-1 and TRBJ1-3; 7 bases agree with TRBD1. This CDR3 region has 14 residues. Trimming took 8 bases from V and 4 from J; bases not matched to a gene: 8. CDR1 is MNHNS, CDR2 SASEGT, per germline. DNA for the CDR3: TGTGCCAGCCGCCGACAGGGTTTAGGAAACACCATATATTTT. As protein: CASRRQGLGNTIYF.

This clonotype was detected ten times or more. The V gene is TRBV24-1, the J gene TRBJ2-3; 7 bases are a match to TRBD2. The CDR3 has 15 residues. Germline loops: CDR1 KGHDR, CDR2 SFDVKD. J was trimmed by 0 bases and V by 6 bases; bases with no gene match: 5. The CDR3 coding sequence is TGTGCCACCAGTCTAAAGCGGGGTAGCACAGATACGCAGTATTTT. Translation gives CATSLKRGSTDTQYF.

This clonotype was observed many times. The CDR3 loop is CASSDSGTGPPYEQYF. The CDR3 DNA follows: TGTGCCAGCAGTGATTCCGGGACAGGTCCCCCCTACGAGCAGTACTTC. This rearrangement joins TRBV25-1 to TRBJ2-7; TRBD1 agrees at 8 bases. Looked up from germline, CDR1 is MGHDK and CDR2 is SYGVNS. V shed 3 bases, J shed 2 bases, and the junction held 9 bases outside the gene matches. The CDR3 is made up of 16 amino acids.

Many counts were recorded for this clonotype. This sequence joins TRBV6-1 and TRBJ2-1; TRBD2 matches 11 bases. V gave up 5 bases and J gave up 3 bases; unmatched junction bases: 6. Germline-derived CDR1 and CDR2 are MNHNS and SASEGT. This CDR3 is 16 amino acids long. CDR3 in amino acids: CASSMPGTSGYNEQFF. The CDR3 DNA reads as TGTGCCAGCAGTATGCCCGGGACTAGCGGCTACAATGAGCAGTTCTTC.

Only one count was recorded for this clonotype. V usage is TRBV7-2 and J usage is TRBJ2-7; 15 bases align to TRBD2. Germline trimming cut 4 bases from V and 0 bases from J; bases unmatched to any gene: 10. The CDR3 sequence is 19 residues long. Germline V gives CDR1 SGHTA, CDR2 FQGNSA. The CDR3 sequence: CASSWRGGTSGRSSYEQYF. CDR3 bases: TGTGCCAGCAGCTGGAGGGGGGGGACTAGCGGGAGGTCCTCCTACGAGCAGTACTTC.

The J gene is TRBJ1-1, the V gene TRBV4-1, with 9 bases lining up with TRBD1. V lost 6 bases to trimming and J lost 4 bases; unmatched junction nucleotides: 3. Looked up from germline, CDR1 is MGHRA and CDR2 is YSYEKL. The CDR3 spans 13 residues. CDR3 sequence (DNA): TGCGCCAGCAGACCGACAGGGGGCACTGAAGCTTTCTTT. It specifies CASRPTGGTEAFF.

DNA of the CDR3: TGTGCCTGGAGTAAGAAAGGGGGACTGAGCGTTGAGCAGTTCTTC. This gives the protein CAWSKKGGLSVEQFF. The chain uses TRBV30 and TRBJ2-1; D could derive from TRBD1 or TRBD2 (6 bases each). The V gene's germline CDR1 is GTSNPN and CDR2 SVGIG (reference sequence). Trimming took 2 bases from V and 9 from J, leaving 20 bases between them. The CDR3 consists of 15 residues.

A word on this clonotype: Possible read error: a much larger clone is one base away. In this CDR3 the conserved last residue, phenylalanine or tryptophan, is missing, so a read error is likely. The V gene is TRBV20-1, the J gene TRBJ2-3; no definite D call. The V and J ends lost 5 bases and 0 bases respectively, with 15 bases between them. CDR1 DFQATT and CDR2 SNEGSKA come from the germline V gene (reference sequence). The CDR3 consists of 15 residues. This chain's CDR3 is CSALTHGASTDTQYL. As DNA, the CDR3 is TGCAGTGCTTTAACACATGGAGCTAGCACAGATACGCAGTATCTT.

This sequence joins TRBV29-1 and TRBJ2-7, with D perhaps TRBD2 (6 bases). The CDR3 extends over 11 amino acids. The V gene's germline CDR1 is SQVTM and CDR2 ANQGSEA. V shed 6 bases and J shed 5 bases, with 11 bases lying between them. CDR3 nucleotide sequence: TGCAGCGTCGGAGGGCCGAACGAGCAGTACTTC. This gives the protein CSVGGPNEQYF.

The rearrangement joins TRBV11-2 to TRBJ2-1; 9 nucleotides agree with TRBD2. V shed 3 bases and J 2 bases; nucleotides not matched to a gene: 11. Germline loops: CDR1 SGHAT, CDR2 FQNNGV. The CDR3 length is 18 residues. CDR3 amino acids: CASSFGAGGPRAYNEQFF. CDR3 nucleotide sequence: TGTGCCAGCAGCTTTGGGGCGGGAGGGCCTCGCGCCTACAATGAGCAGTTCTTC.

This clonotype turned up a few times. The CDR3 region is CASSRLIHFSGNTIYF. Written as DNA, the CDR3 is TGTGCCAGCAGTCGACTTATACACTTCTCTGGAAACACCATATATTTT. V usage is TRBV12-3 or TRBV12-4 and J usage is TRBJ1-3; no clear D. The CDR3 is 16 residues long. V gave up 5 bases and J gave up 0 bases, with 14 bases separating them.

This clonotype was seen ten or more times. The genes are TRBV28 and TRBJ2-5; 10 bases are a match to TRBD2. The CDR3 spans 15 residues. CDR1 is MDHEN and CDR2 is SYDVKM in the germline V gene. Trimming cost V 4 bases and J 2 bases; bases outside gene matches: 4. CDR3 in amino acids: CASSSAGGGQETQYF. The CDR3 DNA sequence: TGTGCCAGCAGTTCAGCGGGGGGGGGGCAAGAGACCCAGTACTTC.

This clonotype was detected once. The chain uses TRBV5-1 and TRBJ2-1, with D perhaps assigned TRBD1 or TRBD2 (7 bases each). CDR1 is SGHRS and CDR2 is YFSETQ in the germline V gene. This CDR3 has 14 residues. The V and J ends lost 4 bases and 5 bases respectively, with 13 bases between them. CDR3 bases: TGCGCCAGCAGCGGGCAGGGGGGGGACAATGAGCAGTTCTTC. Translated: CASSGQGGDNEQFF.

This clonotype was observed many times. The chain uses TRBV15 and TRBJ1-3; the D is unclear. Trimming removed 0 bases at V and 0 bases at J, with 3 bases between. The CDR3 is 14 residues long. Germline values: CDR1 LNHNV, CDR2 YYDKDF (reference sequence). CDR3 in DNA: TGTGCCACCAGCAGAGATTTCTCTGGAAACACCATATATTTT. It is translated as CATSRDFSGNTIYF.